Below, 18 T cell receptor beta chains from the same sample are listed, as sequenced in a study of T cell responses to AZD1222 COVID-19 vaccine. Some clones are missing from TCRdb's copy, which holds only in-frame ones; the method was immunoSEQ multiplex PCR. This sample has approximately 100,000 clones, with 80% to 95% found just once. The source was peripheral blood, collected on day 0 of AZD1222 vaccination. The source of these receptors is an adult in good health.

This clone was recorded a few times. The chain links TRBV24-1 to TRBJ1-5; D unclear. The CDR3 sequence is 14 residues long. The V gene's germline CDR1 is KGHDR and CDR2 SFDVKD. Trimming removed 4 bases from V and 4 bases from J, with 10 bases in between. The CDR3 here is CATSDLSGNQPQHF. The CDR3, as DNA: TGTGCCACCAGTGACCTATCGGGGAATCAGCCCCAGCATTTT.

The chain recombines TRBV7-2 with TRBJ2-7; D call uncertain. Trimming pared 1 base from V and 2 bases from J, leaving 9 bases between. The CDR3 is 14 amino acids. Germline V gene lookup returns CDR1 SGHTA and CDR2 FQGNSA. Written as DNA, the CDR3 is TGTGCCAGCAGCTTAGATCAAATTGCCTACGAGCAGTACTTC. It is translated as CASSLDQIAYEQYF.

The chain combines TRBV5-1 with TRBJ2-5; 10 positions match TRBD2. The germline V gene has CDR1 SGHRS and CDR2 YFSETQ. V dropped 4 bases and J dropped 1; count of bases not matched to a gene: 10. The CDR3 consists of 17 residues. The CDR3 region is CASSTLISGGTQETQYF. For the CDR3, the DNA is TGCGCCAGCAGCACGTTAATTAGCGGGGGGACCCAAGAGACCCAGTACTTC.

The CDR3 coding sequence is TGTGCCAGCAGTGAGGTAGGGGGTTCGGGTTACAATGAGCAGTTCTTC. It yields the protein CASSEVGGSGYNEQFF. The chain joins TRBV6-4 to TRBJ2-1, with D perhaps matching TRBD1 (6 bases). The germline V gene has CDR1 MRHNA and CDR2 SNTAGT. V was clipped by 3 bases and J by 4 bases, with 16 bases between them. This CDR3 comprises 16 residues.

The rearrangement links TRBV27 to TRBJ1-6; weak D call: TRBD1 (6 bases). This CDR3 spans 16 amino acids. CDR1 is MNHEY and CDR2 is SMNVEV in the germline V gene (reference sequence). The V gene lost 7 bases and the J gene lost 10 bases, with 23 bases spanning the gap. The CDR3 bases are TGTGCCAGCAACGCTAGCGGGGGGGGCCCGGGATCACCCCTCCACTTT. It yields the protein CASNASGGGPGSPLHF.

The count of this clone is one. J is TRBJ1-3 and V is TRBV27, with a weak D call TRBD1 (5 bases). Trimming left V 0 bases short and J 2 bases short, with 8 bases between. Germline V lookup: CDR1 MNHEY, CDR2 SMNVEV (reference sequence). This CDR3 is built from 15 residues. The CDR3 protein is CASSLSTGPGNTIYF. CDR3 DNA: TGTGCCAGCAGTTTATCCACGGGGCCTGGAAACACCATATATTTT.

As DNA, the CDR3 is TGTGCCACCAGTGATCCCCGTAGGGCAGGGGGCTACACCTTC. This codes for CATSDPRRAGGYTF. The rearrangement uses TRBV24-1 and TRBJ1-2; perhaps TRBD1 as D (5 bases). CDR1 and CDR2 (germline): KGHDR, SFDVKD. The germline V and J ends were trimmed by 3 bases and 8 bases, with 15 bases remaining between them. The CDR3 totals 14 residues.

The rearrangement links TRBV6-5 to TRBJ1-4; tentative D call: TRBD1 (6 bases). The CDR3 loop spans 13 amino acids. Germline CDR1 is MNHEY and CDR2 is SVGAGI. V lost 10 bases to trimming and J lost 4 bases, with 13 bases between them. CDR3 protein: CATPGGCNEKLFF. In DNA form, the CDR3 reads TGTGCCACTCCTGGGGGCTGTAATGAAAAACTGTTTTTT.

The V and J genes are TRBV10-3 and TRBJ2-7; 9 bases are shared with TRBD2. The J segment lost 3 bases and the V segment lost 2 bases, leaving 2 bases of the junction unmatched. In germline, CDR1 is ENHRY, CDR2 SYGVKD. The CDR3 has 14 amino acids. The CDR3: CAISEGGGVYEQYF. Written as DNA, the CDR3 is TGTGCCATCAGTGAGGGCGGGGGGGTCTACGAGCAGTACTTC.

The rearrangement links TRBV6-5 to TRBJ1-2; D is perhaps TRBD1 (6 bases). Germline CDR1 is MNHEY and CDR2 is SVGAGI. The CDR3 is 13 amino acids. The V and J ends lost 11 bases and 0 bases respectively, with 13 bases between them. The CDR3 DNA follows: TGTGCCGTCCCTGGGACACCTAACTATGGCTACACCTTC. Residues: CAVPGTPNYGYTF.

The chain's CDR3 is CASSLGTSGGFTGELFF. In nucleotides, the CDR3 is TGTGCCAGCAGCTTGGGGACTAGCGGGGGGTTCACCGGGGAGCTGTTTTTT. The chain uses TRBV5-4 and TRBJ2-2, with TRBD2 matching 14 bases. Trimming removed 0 bases from V and 4 bases from J; junction bases left unmatched: 2. CDR3 length: 17 amino acids. The germline V gene has CDR1 SGHNT and CDR2 YYREEE (reference sequence).

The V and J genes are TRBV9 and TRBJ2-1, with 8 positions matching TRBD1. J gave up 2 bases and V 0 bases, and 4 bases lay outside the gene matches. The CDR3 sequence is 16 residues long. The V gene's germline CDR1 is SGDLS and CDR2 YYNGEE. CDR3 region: CASSVVGTGPYNEQFF. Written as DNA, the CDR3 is TGTGCCAGCAGCGTAGTCGGGACAGGACCCTACAATGAGCAGTTCTTC.

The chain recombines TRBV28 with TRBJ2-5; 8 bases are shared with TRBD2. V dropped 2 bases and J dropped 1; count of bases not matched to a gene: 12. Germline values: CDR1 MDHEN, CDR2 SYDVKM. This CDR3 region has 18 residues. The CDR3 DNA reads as TGTGCCAGCAGTTTAACTTCCGGCCGGGGGGGCGGCCAAGAGACCCAGTACTTC. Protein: CASSLTSGRGGGQETQYF.

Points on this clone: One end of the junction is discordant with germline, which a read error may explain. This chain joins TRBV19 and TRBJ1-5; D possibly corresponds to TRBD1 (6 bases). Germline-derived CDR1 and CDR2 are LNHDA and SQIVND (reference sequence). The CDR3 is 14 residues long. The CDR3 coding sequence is TGTGCCAGCAGTACTGGACAGTACAATCAGCCCCAGCATTTT. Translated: CASSTGQYNQPQHF.

The CDR3 DNA is TGTGCCAGCAGGCAGGTAGGAGGTTACGATACGCAGTATTTT. Translated, it gives CASRQVGGYDTQYF. This sequence joins TRBV27 and TRBJ2-3; D might be TRBD2 (5 bases). The CDR3 covers 14 residues. V was trimmed by 6 bases and J by 6 bases, leaving 16 bases between them. Germline V gene lookup returns CDR1 MNHEY and CDR2 SMNVEV (reference sequence).

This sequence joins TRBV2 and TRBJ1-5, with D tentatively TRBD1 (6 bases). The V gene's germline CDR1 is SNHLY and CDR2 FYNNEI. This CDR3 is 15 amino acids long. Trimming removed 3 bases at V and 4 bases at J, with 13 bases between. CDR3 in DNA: TGTGCCAGCAGTGACACAGGGCAGTCGAATCAGCCCCAGCATTTT. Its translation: CASSDTGQSNQPQHF. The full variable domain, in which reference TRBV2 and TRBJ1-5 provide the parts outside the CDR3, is EPEVTQTPSHQVTQMGQEVILRCVPISNHLYFYWYRQILGQKVEFLVSFYNNEISEKSEIFDDQFSVERPDGSNFTLKIRSTKLEDSAMYFCASSDTGQSNQPQHFGDGTRLSIL.

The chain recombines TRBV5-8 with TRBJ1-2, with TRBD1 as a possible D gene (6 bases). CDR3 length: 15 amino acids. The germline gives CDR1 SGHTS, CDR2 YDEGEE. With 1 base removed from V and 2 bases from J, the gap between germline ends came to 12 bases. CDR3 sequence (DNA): TGTGCCAGCAGCTTGCCCAGGGGCGTCAACTATGGCTACACCTTC. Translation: CASSLPRGVNYGYTF. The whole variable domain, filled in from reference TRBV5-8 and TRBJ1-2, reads EAGVTQSPTHLIKTRGQQATLRCSPISGHTSVYWYQQALGLGLQFLLWYDEGEERNRGNFPPRFSGRQFPNYSSELNVNALELEDSALYLCASSLPRGVNYGYTFGSGTRLTVV.

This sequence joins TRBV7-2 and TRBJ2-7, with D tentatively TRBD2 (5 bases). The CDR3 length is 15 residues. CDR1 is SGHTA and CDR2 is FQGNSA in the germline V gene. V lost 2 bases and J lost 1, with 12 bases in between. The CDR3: CASSLISRGSYEQYF. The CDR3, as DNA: TGTGCCAGCAGCTTAATCTCCCGGGGATCCTACGAGCAGTACTTC.